One sample yielded the 29 T cell receptor beta chains listed below, sequenced in a study of shared clonotypes between healthy human individuals. Libraries were prepared by immunoSEQ multiplex PCR; TCRdb keeps only in-frame clonotypes and omits some of them. The sample consists of over a million clones, 96% of them appearing once. Material for sequencing was naive CD4+ T cells sorted from blood. Indicated subset: CD45RA+ positively selected. All receptors derive from a man aged 25-45 years in good health.

V and J are TRBV7-8 and TRBJ1-4; tentatively, D is TRBD1 (6 bases). Germline CDR1 SGHVS, CDR2 FQNEAQ. The CDR3 has 17 residues. With 4 bases removed from V and 8 bases from J, the gap between germline ends came to 23 bases. The CDR3 DNA is TGTGCCAGCAGCTCCATCCCCCGACAGGTTTCGGGGGAAAAACTGTTTTTT. Its translation is CASSSIPRQVSGEKLFF.

This clone was observed a single time. The J gene is TRBJ2-7, the V gene TRBV2; 11 nucleotides agree with TRBD1. Germline trimming cut 6 bases from V and 6 bases from J; bases unmatched to any gene: 7. Germline CDR1 SNHLY, CDR2 FYNNEI. The CDR3 runs 14 residues. The CDR3 loop reads CASRNGQGAGEQYF. The CDR3 DNA is TGTGCCAGCAGGAATGGACAGGGGGCCGGCGAGCAGTACTTC.

The chain combines TRBV27 with TRBJ2-7; perhaps TRBD1 as D (6 bases). Trimming pared 6 bases from V and 7 bases from J, leaving 19 bases between. Germline-derived CDR1 and CDR2 are MNHEY and SMNVEV (reference sequence). CDR3 length: 14 amino acids. This chain's CDR3 is CASSPTPGALEQYF. CDR3 in DNA: TGTGCCAGCAGCCCTACGCCAGGGGCGCTTGAGCAGTACTTC.

The V call is TRBV19, the J call TRBJ1-5; D perhaps matches TRBD1 (5 bases). CDR3 length: 15 amino acids. CDR1 is LNHDA, CDR2 SQIVND, per germline (reference sequence). V lost 5 bases, J lost 3 bases, and 14 bases lay in between. The CDR3 DNA reads TGTGCCAGTAGTCAGGGTCCGGGGATCAATCAGCCCCAGCATTTT. Translating it yields CASSQGPGINQPQHF. The full variable domain, with the rest looked up from reference TRBV19 and TRBJ1-5, is DGGITQSPKYLFRKEGQNVTLSCEQNLNHDAMYWYRQDPGQGLRLIYYSQIVNDFQKGDIAEGYSVSREKKESFPLTVTSAQKNPTAFYLCASSQGPGINQPQHFGDGTRLSIL.

The rearrangement links TRBV5-4 to TRBJ2-5; D may match TRBD1 or TRBD2 (7 bases each). Germline-derived CDR1 and CDR2 are SGHNT and YYREEE (reference sequence). V lost 4 bases, J lost 5 bases, and 18 bases lay in between. CDR3 length: 15 residues. DNA for the CDR3: TGTGCCAGCAGCCAGCGGGGACAGATTCTCGAGACCCAGTACTTC. Its translation is CASSQRGQILETQYF.

This clone was counted a single time. V usage is TRBV27 and J usage is TRBJ1-5; possibly TRBD1 for D (5 bases). CDR3 length equals 14 residues. Deletions cut 4 bases from V and 4 bases from J, with 11 bases between. The germline V gene has CDR1 MNHEY and CDR2 SMNVEV (reference sequence). CDR3 sequence reads: CASSSRDRNQPQHF. CDR3 DNA: TGTGCCAGCAGTTCCCGGGACCGGAATCAGCCCCAGCATTTT.

This chain joins TRBV5-1 and TRBJ2-7, with 8 positions matching TRBD2. Germline CDR1 SGHRS, CDR2 YFSETQ. J was trimmed by 3 bases and V by 7 bases; bases with no gene match: 3. The CDR3 covers 12 residues. The CDR3 DNA is TGCGCCAGCGGGCGGGGGGACTACGAGCAGTACTTC. It encodes CASGRGDYEQYF.

This chain uses TRBV10-1 with TRBJ2-3; D may be TRBD2 (5 bases). The CDR3 extends over 12 amino acids. Germline V lookup: CDR1 WNHNN, CDR2 SYGVQD (reference sequence). V lost 4 bases and J 4 bases, leaving 6 bases between the germline ends. The CDR3 nucleotides are TGCGCCAGCAGTGTGAGGGCAGATACGCAGTATTTT. Translated: CASSVRADTQYF.

This rearrangement joins TRBV5-1 to TRBJ2-1, with TRBD1 identical over 9 bases. Germline V gives CDR1 SGHRS, CDR2 YFSETQ. The CDR3 covers 14 residues. Germline trimming cut 2 bases from V and 8 bases from J; bases unmatched to any gene: 5. CDR3 residues: CASSFDRGSDEQFF. The CDR3 nucleotides are TGCGCCAGCAGCTTCGACAGGGGGAGCGATGAGCAGTTCTTC.

The chain has TRBV9 and TRBJ1-5, with a possible D match to TRBD1 (5 bases). V lost 3 bases and J lost 4, with 8 bases in between. Germline loops: CDR1 SGDLS, CDR2 YYNGEE. This CDR3 region has 13 residues. Here the CDR3 DNA reads TGTGCCAGCAGCGCCAGGGAGAATCAGCCCCAGCATTTT. Protein product: CASSARENQPQHF.

V gene TRBV6-5 combines with J gene TRBJ1-5; D remains ambiguous. V was shortened by 7 bases and J by 5 bases, with 12 bases between the two germline ends. The CDR3 totals 13 residues. CDR1 and CDR2 from the germline V gene are MNHEY and SVGAGI. The CDR3 bases are TGTGCCAGCACGTCCAGAGGCGATCAGCCCCAGCATTTT. This codes for CASTSRGDQPQHF.

This rearrangement joins TRBV7-2 to TRBJ1-3; no firm D call. This CDR3 is 15 amino acids long. Between the trimmed V and J ends, which lost 5 bases and 0 bases, there was a span of 11 bases. CDR1 SGHTA and CDR2 FQGNSA come from the germline V gene. CDR3 loop: CASSLGGFSGNTIYF. As DNA, the CDR3 is TGTGCCAGCAGCCTAGGAGGATTCTCTGGAAACACCATATATTTT.

About this clone: Other nucleotide sequences in the sample specify the same CDR3. The chain recombines TRBV5-1 with TRBJ2-5; the match to TRBD2 covers 15 bases. After removal of 2 bases from V and 5 bases from J, the junction contained 4 bases not matched to a gene. Germline V gene sequence: CDR1 SGHRS, CDR2 YFSETQ. CDR3 size: 16 residues. The CDR3 DNA reads as TGCGCCAGCAGCTTAGGACTAGCGGGAGGGCGTGAGACCCAGTACTTC. This encodes CASSLGLAGGRETQYF. The whole variable domain, filled in from reference TRBV5-1 and TRBJ2-5, reads KAGVTQTPRYLIKTRGQQVTLSCSPISGHRSVSWYQQTPGQGLQFLFEYFSETQRNKGNFPGRFSGRQFSNSRSEMNVSTLELGDSALYLCASSLGLAGGRETQYFGPGTRLLVL.

The CDR3 region is CASSLAHRNTEAFF. The CDR3 coding sequence is TGTGCCAGCAGCTTAGCGCACAGGAACACTGAAGCTTTCTTT. This chain connects TRBV7-6 to TRBJ1-1, with unresolved D. CDR3 size: 14 residues. Deletions cut 0 bases from V and 1 base from J, with 6 bases between. From germline, CDR1 is SGHVS and CDR2 FNYEAQ.

This clone is a singleton in its sample. V gene TRBV15 combines with J gene TRBJ2-1; 11 nucleotides agree with TRBD2. The CDR3 runs to 15 residues. After removal of 3 bases from V and 4 bases from J, the junction contained 2 bases not matched to a gene. Germline V gives CDR1 LNHNV, CDR2 YYDKDF (reference sequence). CDR3 loop: CATSRGLADYNEQFF. Here the CDR3 DNA reads TGTGCCACCAGCAGGGGACTAGCGGATTACAATGAGCAGTTCTTC.

V usage is TRBV2 and J usage is TRBJ2-3; 7 bases are a match to TRBD1. The CDR3 runs 17 residues. Germline CDR1 reads SNHLY; CDR2 reads FYNNEI. After removal of 4 bases from V and 1 base from J, the junction contained 11 bases not matched to a gene. DNA for the CDR3: TGTGCCAGCAGTGTTCGACCGGGACAGACACGCACAGATACGCAGTATTTT. Translated: CASSVRPGQTRTDTQYF.

With regard to this clone: One end of the junction varies from germline; a read error may be responsible. The rearrangement uses TRBV19 and TRBJ1-1; perhaps TRBD1 as D (5 bases). Germline values: CDR1 LNHDA, CDR2 SQIVND (reference sequence). The CDR3 extends over 15 amino acids. In DNA form, the CDR3 reads TGTGCCAGTAGGATAGCAGGGATCATGAACACTGAAGCTTTCTTT. Translation gives CASRIAGIMNTEAFF.

This rearrangement joins TRBV7-2 to TRBJ2-7; 10 bases map to TRBD2. Germline V CDR1 and CDR2: SGHTA, FQGNSA. The junction had 7 bases not matched to a gene; V was cut back by 5 bases and J by 3 bases. The CDR3 sequence is 15 residues long. The CDR3 DNA follows: TGTGCCAGCAGCATCTCTCTAGCGGGGGTCTACGAGCAGTACTTC. Translated: CASSISLAGVYEQYF.

This chain links TRBV14 with TRBJ2-1; 7 nucleotides align to TRBD2. This CDR3 has 21 amino acids. Germline V lookup: CDR1 SGHDN, CDR2 FVKESK. Germline trimming cut 3 bases from V and 3 bases from J; bases unmatched to any gene: 23. CDR3 DNA: TGTGCCAGCAGCCATATCGACTTAGGTTTTGCGGGAGACGCGGGCTACAATGAGCAGTTCTTC. Its protein product is CASSHIDLGFAGDAGYNEQFF.

This clone showed up just once. The chain joins TRBV7-6 to TRBJ2-1; D may match TRBD1 or TRBD2 (6 bases each). The V end lost 3 bases, the J end lost 5 bases, and 17 bases lay between the germline ends. This CDR3 spans 16 amino acids. In germline, CDR1 is SGHVS, CDR2 FNYEAQ. DNA for the CDR3: TGTGCCAGCAGCTTCGACGGCGGAGGGGGAAACAATGAGCAGTTCTTC. Translation: CASSFDGGGGNNEQFF. Combining the CDR3 with reference TRBV7-6 and TRBJ2-1 gives the whole variable domain GAGVSQSPRYKVTKRGQDVALRCDPISGHVSLYWYRQALGQGPEFLTYFNYEAQQDKSGLPNDRFSAERPEGSISTLTIQRTEQRDSAMYRCASSFDGGGGNNEQFFGPGTRLTVL.

V gene TRBV28 combines with J gene TRBJ1-4; D unclear. Germline lookup yields CDR1 MDHEN and CDR2 SYDVKM. V was shortened by 3 bases and J by 7 bases, with 9 bases between the two germline ends. The length of the CDR3 is 13 residues. Here the CDR3 DNA reads TGTGCCAGCAGTTTGGAAGTGGTTGAAAAACTGTTTTTT. This encodes CASSLEVVEKLFF.

This clone appeared once. The gene calls are TRBV9 and TRBJ2-3; 9 positions agree with TRBD1. Per the germline V gene, CDR1 is SGDLS and CDR2 is YYNGEE. This CDR3 comprises 17 residues. V dropped 0 bases and J dropped 3; count of bases not matched to a gene: 8. The CDR3 region has the DNA TGTGCCAGCAGCGTAGCACAGGGGGCAGGCTTGACAGATACGCAGTATTTT. Its translation is CASSVAQGAGLTDTQYF.

This rearrangement joins TRBV19 to TRBJ2-7; weak D call: TRBD2 (5 bases). The germline CDR1 and CDR2 sequences are LNHDA and SQIVND (reference sequence). The CDR3 runs 12 residues. V was shortened by 5 bases and J by 9 bases, with 14 bases between the two germline ends. The CDR3 DNA reads as TGTGCCAGTAGTCAACGTGAAGGGAGGCAGTACTTC. Residues: CASSQREGRQYF.

This clone was seen only once. The rearrangement joins TRBV6-1 to TRBJ2-4; 8 positions agree with TRBD1. Germline loops: CDR1 MNHNS, CDR2 SASEGT. The CDR3 has 15 amino acids. With V trimmed by 2 bases and J by 7 bases, 7 bases remained unmatched. The CDR3 protein is CASSEFTDRVNIQYF. The CDR3 DNA reads TGTGCCAGCAGTGAATTTACGGACAGGGTCAACATTCAGTACTTC.

A remark on this clone: Other DNA sequences in the same sample also yield this CDR3. The chain combines TRBV9 with TRBJ2-3, with D perhaps matching TRBD2 (6 bases). This CDR3 comprises 14 residues. The germline CDR1 and CDR2 sequences are SGDLS and YYNGEE. Trimming took 0 bases from V and 4 from J, leaving 9 bases between them. In nucleotides, the CDR3 is TGTGCCAGCAGCGTAGCTAGCGTTGCAGATACGCAGTATTTT. Protein sequence: CASSVASVADTQYF.

The V gene is TRBV4-3, the J gene TRBJ2-1, with D perhaps TRBD1 (8 bases). Germline V gene data show CDR1 as LGHNA and CDR2 as YSLEER. Trimming shortened V by 0 bases and J by 12 bases, and 12 bases separated the two germline ends. The CDR3 is made up of 13 amino acids. The CDR3 nucleotides read TGCGCCAGCAGCCAAGAGGACAGGGAGGGGCAGTTCTTC. It encodes CASSQEDREGQFF.

The J gene is TRBJ2-1, the V gene TRBV20-1; D gene ambiguous. There are 10 residues in the CDR3. The V gene's germline CDR1 is DFQATT and CDR2 SNEGSKA (reference sequence). The germline V and J ends were trimmed by 6 bases and 9 bases, with 9 bases remaining between them. DNA for the CDR3: TGCAGTGCCCAACCGGGTGAGCAGTTCTTC. It is translated as CSAQPGEQFF.

The chain employs TRBV4-1 and TRBJ2-1; 8 bases match TRBD2. The CDR3 extends over 18 amino acids. Germline CDR1 is MGHRA and CDR2 is YSYEKL. V shed 1 base, J shed 5 bases, and the junction held 13 bases outside the gene matches. The CDR3 loop is CASSQGGQPGTRNNEQFF. Written as DNA, the CDR3 is TGCGCCAGCAGCCAAGGTGGGCAGCCCGGGACTAGAAACAATGAGCAGTTCTTC.

This clone was counted once. The chain recombines TRBV14 with TRBJ2-3; D possibly corresponds to TRBD1 (6 bases). The CDR3 runs 15 residues. V dropped 0 bases and J dropped 3 bases, with 10 bases sitting between them. The germline V gene has CDR1 SGHDN and CDR2 FVKESK. The CDR3 DNA follows: TGTGCCAGCAGCCAAGATGGCCAGGGGACAGATACGCAGTATTTT. Translated: CASSQDGQGTDTQYF. Looking up the rest from reference TRBV14 and TRBJ2-3 gives the full variable domain: EAGVTQFPSHSVIEKGQTVTLRCDPISGHDNLYWYRRVMGKEIKFLLHFVKESKQDESGMPNNRFLAERTGGTYSTLKVQPAELEDSGVYFCASSQDGQGTDTQYFGPGTRLTVL.